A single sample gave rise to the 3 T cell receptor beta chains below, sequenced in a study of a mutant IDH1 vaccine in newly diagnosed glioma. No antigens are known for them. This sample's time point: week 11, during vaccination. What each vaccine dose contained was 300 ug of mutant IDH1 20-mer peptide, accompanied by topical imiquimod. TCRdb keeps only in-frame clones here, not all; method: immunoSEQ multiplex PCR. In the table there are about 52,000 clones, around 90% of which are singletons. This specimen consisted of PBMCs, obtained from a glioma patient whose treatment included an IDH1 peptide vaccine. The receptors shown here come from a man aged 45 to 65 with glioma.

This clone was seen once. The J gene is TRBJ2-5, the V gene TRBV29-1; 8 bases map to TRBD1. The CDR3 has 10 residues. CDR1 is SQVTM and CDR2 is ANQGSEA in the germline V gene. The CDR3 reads CTGGEETQYF. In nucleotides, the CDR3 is TGCACAGGGGGCGAGGAGACCCAGTACTTC.

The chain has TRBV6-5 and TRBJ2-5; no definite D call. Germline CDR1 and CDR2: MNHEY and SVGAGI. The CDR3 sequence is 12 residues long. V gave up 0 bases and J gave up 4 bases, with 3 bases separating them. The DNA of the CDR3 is TGTGCCAGCAGTTACTCGGGAGAGACCCAGTACTTC. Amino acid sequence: CASSYSGETQYF.

The CDR3, as DNA: TGTGCCAGCAGCTTCGGGACAGGTACCTCTGGCTACACCTTC. Protein product: CASSFGTGTSGYTF. The rearrangement links TRBV7-2 to TRBJ1-2; 8 bases align to TRBD1. The CDR3 is made up of 14 amino acids. Germline V gives CDR1 SGHTA, CDR2 FQGNSA. With 3 bases clipped from V and 7 bases from J, the junction kept 7 bases outside the gene matches.